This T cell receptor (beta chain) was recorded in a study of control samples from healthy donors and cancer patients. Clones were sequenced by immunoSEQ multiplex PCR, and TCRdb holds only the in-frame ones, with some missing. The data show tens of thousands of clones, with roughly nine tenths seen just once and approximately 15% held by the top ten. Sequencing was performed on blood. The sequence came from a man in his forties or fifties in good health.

The CDR3 protein is CASSPGVKYQETQYF. CDR3 in DNA: TGTGCCAGCAGCCCAGGGGTTAAGTACCAAGAGACCCAGTACTTC. The V gene is TRBV5-6, the J gene TRBJ2-5, with D possibly being TRBD1 (6 bases). The CDR3 totals 15 residues. CDR1 is SGHDT, CDR2 YYEEEE, per germline. Trimming stripped 4 bases from V and 0 bases from J, with 13 bases between.